The subject of this entry is one TCR beta chain. The V gene lost 5 bases and the J gene lost 4 bases, with 9 bases spanning the gap. The CDR3 loop spans 14 amino acids. Per germline, CDR1 SEHNR and CDR2 FQNEAQ (reference sequence). These data are taken from a study of T cells in Graves' hyperthyroidism and ophthalmopathy. RNA transcripts were the template for amplifying TCR beta CDR3 regions. TCR CDR3 underwent first-round RT-PCR with the HTBI primer set. One entry per CDR3 protein results from TCRdb running MiXCR on the multiplex PCR reads. The repertoire holds 300,000 to 500,000 distinct CDR3 sequences, with 14% to 15% as singletons.

Sample: blood. The rearrangement links TRBV7-9 to TRBJ1-6; D unresolved. The TCR was taken from a woman aged 25 to 45 with Graves' hyperthyroidism. As DNA, the CDR3 is TGTGCCAGCAGCGCAACGGGGTATAATTCACCCCTCCACTTT. It translates to CASSATGYNSPLHF.